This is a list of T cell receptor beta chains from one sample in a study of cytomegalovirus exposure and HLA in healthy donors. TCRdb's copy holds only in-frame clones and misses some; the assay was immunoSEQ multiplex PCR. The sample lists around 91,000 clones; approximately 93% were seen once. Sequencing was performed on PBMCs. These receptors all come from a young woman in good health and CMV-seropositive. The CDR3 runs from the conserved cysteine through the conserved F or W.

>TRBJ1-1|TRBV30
CAWMGGAVMNTEAFF
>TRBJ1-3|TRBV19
CASIRGNSGNTIYF
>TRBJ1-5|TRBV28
CASANRDRGGNQPQHF
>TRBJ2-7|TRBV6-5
CASAPSSSYEQYF
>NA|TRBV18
CASSPPAGIYEQYF
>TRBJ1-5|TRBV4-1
CASSQDPGKPQHF
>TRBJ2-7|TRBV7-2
CASSLSRTSNYEQYF
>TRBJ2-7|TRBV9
CASSVGAESYEQYF
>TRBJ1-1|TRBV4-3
CASSQAVQGGFTEAFF
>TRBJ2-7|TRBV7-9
CASSSPTGGRSYEQYF
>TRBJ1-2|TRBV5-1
CASSLAGENYGYTF
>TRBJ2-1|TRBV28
CASSFGTGGTSSYNEQFF
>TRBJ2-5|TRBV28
CASRALGGVETQYF
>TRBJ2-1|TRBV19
CASSPRTLSSYNEQFF
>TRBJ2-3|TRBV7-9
CASSFVQGSTDTQYF
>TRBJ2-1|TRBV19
CASIPSGLLTWNEQFF
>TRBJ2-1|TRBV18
CASSPLFTSGYNEQFF
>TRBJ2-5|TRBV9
CASSVGITGRTQYF
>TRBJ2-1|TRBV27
CASSFGLAGGNEQFF
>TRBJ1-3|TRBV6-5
CASRPYYSGNTIYF
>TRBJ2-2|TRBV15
CATSDGTVSGELFF
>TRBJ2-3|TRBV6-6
CASRSRGRADTQYF
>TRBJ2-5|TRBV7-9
CASRPGSGSRETQYF
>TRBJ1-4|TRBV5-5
CASSLVATNEKLFF
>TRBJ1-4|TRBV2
CASSRDRVEEKLFF